This T cell receptor (beta chain) was captured by sequencing in a study of blood T cell repertoires in COVID-19. Sequencing was performed with immunoSEQ multiplex PCR; in TCRdb, only in-frame clones are kept and a portion is missing. Altogether some 370,000 clones are present, around 92% being singletons, with the ten largest covering 1% to 1.5%. The sequencing input was peripheral blood. The sequence derives from a man aged 35 to 55 with acute or convalescent COVID-19.

CDR3 in amino acids: CASSLNGGLSGNTIYF. The CDR3 nucleotides read TGCGCCAGCAGCTTGAATGGGGGCCTCTCTGGAAACACCATATATTTT. J is TRBJ1-3 and V is TRBV5-1; D might be TRBD1 (6 bases). The CDR3 spans 16 residues. Germline assignment: CDR1 SGHRS and CDR2 YFSETQ. Trimming took off 1 base at V and 0 bases at J, with 11 bases between the two ends. The entire variable domain, with the rest obtained from reference TRBV5-1 and TRBJ1-3, is as follows: KAGVTQTPRYLIKTRGQQVTLSCSPISGHRSVSWYQQTPGQGLQFLFEYFSETQRNKGNFPGRFSGRQFSNSRSEMNVSTLELGDSALYLCASSLNGGLSGNTIYFGEGSWLTVV.